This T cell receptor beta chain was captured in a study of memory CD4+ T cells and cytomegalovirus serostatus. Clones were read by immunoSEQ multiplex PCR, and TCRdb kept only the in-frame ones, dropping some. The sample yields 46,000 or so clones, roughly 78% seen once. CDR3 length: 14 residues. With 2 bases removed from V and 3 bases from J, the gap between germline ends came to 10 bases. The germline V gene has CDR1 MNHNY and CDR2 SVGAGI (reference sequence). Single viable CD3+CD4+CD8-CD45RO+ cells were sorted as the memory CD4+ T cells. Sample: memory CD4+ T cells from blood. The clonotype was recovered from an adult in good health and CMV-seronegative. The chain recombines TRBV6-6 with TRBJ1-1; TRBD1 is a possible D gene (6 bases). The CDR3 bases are TGTGCCAGCAGTTACGTACAGGGAGACACTGAAGCTTTCTTT. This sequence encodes CASSYVQGDTEAFF.